The clone carrying this TCR beta chain was seen repeatedly, ten times or more. The antigen is not known. Germline CDR1 reads LNHNV; CDR2 reads YYDKDF (reference sequence). The V end lost 0 bases, the J end lost 10 bases, and 9 bases lay between the germline ends. CDR3 size: 12 residues. Authors of the study amplified TCR beta CDR3 regions from RNA transcripts. TCR CDR3 underwent first-round RT-PCR with the HTBI primer set. TCRdb re-derived calls from the multiplex PCR reads in MiXCR, one entry per CDR3 protein. Of a few hundred thousand distinct CDR3 sequences listed, under 25% are singletons. This sample stems from a study of T cells in Graves' hyperthyroidism and ophthalmopathy. General study findings and limits: Ophthalmopathy cases were set apart from stable hyperthyroidism by a 13 V-J model.

The receptor was derived from a man aged 18-30 years with Graves' hyperthyroidism. V gene TRBV15 combines with J gene TRBJ2-5; possible D gene TRBD1, 5 bases. The specimen sequenced was blood. The DNA for the CDR3 is TGTGCCACCAGCAGAGATAACCAGGGCCAGTACTTC. Translated: CATSRDNQGQYF.